Shown below are 6 T cell receptor beta chains from a single sample sequenced in a study of human T cells and chemical hapten exposure. The time point here: pre-sensitization, week 0. Treatment: therapeutic diphenylcyclopropenone sensitization with weekly scalp DPC. TCRdb independently ran MiXCR on the RACE reads; one entry per CDR3 protein. This table holds some 330,000 distinct CDR3 sequences, around 5.5% found once. The specimen was whole blood, collected in connection with sensitization to the hapten diphenylcyclopropenone (DPC). The source of these receptors is a young woman with alopecia areata. Some clones in this sample may be carry-over from other donors' samples.

Only a few counts were recorded for this clonotype. The chain couples TRBV27 to TRBJ2-7, with D perhaps assigned TRBD1 or TRBD2 (5 bases each). The V end lost 7 bases, the J end lost 5 bases, and 18 bases lay between the germline ends. The CDR3 has 14 amino acids. The germline V gene encodes CDR1 MNHEY and CDR2 SMNVEV (reference sequence). In DNA, the CDR3 is TGTGCCAGCAACGAGGGGCAGGGTGGGCACGAGCAGTACTTC. Its translation: CASNEGQGGHEQYF.

This clonotype came up many times. The CDR3 protein is CASSPRATTLNTEAFF. In nucleotides, the CDR3 is TGTGCCAGCTCACCACGGGCGACTACCCTGAACACTGAAGCTTTCTTT. The chain links TRBV18 to TRBJ1-1; no clear D gene. CDR1 and CDR2 (germline): KGHSH, LQKENI. This CDR3 region has 16 residues. V was clipped by 1 base and J by 0 bases, with 12 bases between them.

This clonotype was detected many times. The chain employs TRBV12-3 or TRBV12-4 and TRBJ1-1, with D perhaps matching TRBD1 (6 bases). This CDR3 region has 12 residues. Trimming took off 7 bases at V and 6 bases at J, with 12 bases between the two ends. The CDR3 here is CASTAGAAEAFF. The CDR3 coding sequence is TGTGCCAGCACCGCAGGGGCCGCTGAAGCTTTCTTT.

This clonotype was observed a handful of times. The chain recombines TRBV12-3 or TRBV12-4 with TRBJ2-1; the match to TRBD2 covers 7 bases. This CDR3 is 16 amino acids long. The trim removed 3 bases at V and 12 bases at J, leaving 17 bases unmatched. CDR3 sequence (DNA): TGTGCCAGCAGTTTCTGGGGAGACGCTGAGGGGAGGGTGCAGTTCTTC. It specifies CASSFWGDAEGRVQFF.

This clonotype was seen many times. The V and J genes are TRBV29-1 and TRBJ1-2, with a possible D match to TRBD1 (6 bases). In germline, CDR1 is SQVTM, CDR2 ANQGSEA. V lost 1 base and J 2 bases, leaving 11 bases between the germline ends. The CDR3 is made up of 14 amino acids. The CDR3, as DNA: TGCAGCGTTGAAGTACGAGGGGGGAACTATGGCTACACCTTC. Residues: CSVEVRGGNYGYTF.

CDR3 amino acids: CASSLTSSQGFTLNEQYF. The CDR3 DNA follows: TGTGCCAGCAGCTTAACATCCAGTCAGGGGTTCACCTTAAACGAGCAGTACTTC. The chain combines TRBV7-2 with TRBJ2-7, with D maybe TRBD1 (6 bases). The length of the CDR3 is 18 residues. V lost 2 bases, J lost 5 bases, and 25 bases lay in between. Germline V CDR1 and CDR2: SGHTA, FQGNSA.